A selection of T cell receptor beta chains follows, all from one sample in a study of T cells after posttransplantation cyclophosphamide. The data were produced by immunoSEQ multiplex PCR, yet TCRdb's version contains in-frame clones alone and is incomplete. This table holds about 12,000 clones, approximately 82% found once. The sequenced sample was PBMCs, obtained about 350 days after allogeneic stem cell transplant with calcineurin inhibitor and methotrexate. These TCRs come from a male patient in his 30s who received an allogeneic stem cell transplant from an unrelated donor, was CMV-positive, and had acute GVHD only. Some T cells may be supplied by the graft donor. CDR3s leave out the opening cysteine and the closing phenylalanine or tryptophan. The order of the fields is clone size, V gene, J gene, CDR3 protein. Clone size, where shown, is once, few, many, or a class for clones that have expanded.

-	TRBV7-9	TRBJ1-4	ASSPSQDQLSNEKLF
-	TRBV5-1	TRBJ1-1	ASSPGQKNTEAF
-	TRBV27	TRBJ1-1	ASRVFKGGLNTEAF
-	TRBV9	TRBJ2-1	ASRRGGADNEQF
few	TRBV4-1	TRBJ2-4	ASSQEGLRNIQY
once	TRBV29-1	TRBJ2-2	SVDRGTAGELF
-	TRBV7-9	TRBJ2-1	ASSPGGAGARGEQF
-	TRBV4-3	TRBJ1-5	ASRTNRFDNQPQH
-	TRBV6-6	TRBJ1-1	ASSVQGNTEAF
-	TRBV18	TRBJ1-2	ASSLGQGDGYT
-	TRBV6-5	TRBJ2-7	ASTYAGYEQY
-	TRBV6-1	TRBJ1-1	ASRGGAF
-	TRBV5-4	TRBJ2-5	ASSLVANQETQY
few	TRBV9	TRBJ2-7	ASSPGQALSYEQY
-	TRBV6-1	TRBJ1-2	ASNYARGGNT
-	TRBV2	TRBJ1-2	ASSEWGDSNYGYT
-	TRBV5-6	TRBJ2-7	ASSLVNYEQY
-	TRBV20-1	TRBJ1-4	SARGQEKLF